This is a list of T cell receptor beta chains from one sample in a study of monozygotic twins with cystic fibrosis. TCRdb keeps only in-frame clones here, not all; method: immunoSEQ multiplex PCR. The sample carries roughly 35,000 clones, nearly 85% recorded once. Sequenced: blood. Source of these receptors: a girl aged 2 to 10 with cystic fibrosis. Both conserved end residues are part of each CDR3. A D gene is named only where the DNA matches it firmly. The listing skips clone size in some rows; elsewhere it reads once, few, many or a size class.

>NA|TRBJ2-4|TRBV5-1|14|NA
CASSLAGAKNIQYF
TGCGCCAGCAGCTTGGCCGGGGCCAAAAACATTCAGTACTTC
>NA|TRBJ2-5|TRBV4-1|13|NA
CASSQGSQETQYF
TGCGCCAGCAGCCAAGGGTCCCAAGAGACCCAGTACTTC
>NA|TRBJ1-5|TRBV19|11|NA
CASSRGQPQHF
TGTGCCAGTAGTCGCGGGCAGCCCCAGCATTTT
>NA|TRBJ2-7|TRBV4-2|16|NA
CASSQDFASRSYEQYF
TGTGCCAGCAGCCAAGATTTCGCTAGCCGATCCTACGAGCAGTACTTC
>NA|TRBJ2-2|TRBV5-1|16|TRBD1
CASSPGTVANTGELFF
TGCGCCAGCAGCCCCGGGACAGTCGCGAACACCGGGGAGCTGTTTTTT
>NA|TRBJ1-1|TRBV14|14|NA
CASSGGDPNTEAFF
TGTGCCAGCAGTGGTGGGGACCCGAACACTGAAGCTTTCTTT
>NA|TRBJ2-3|TRBV7-2|14|NA
CASSSRALDNTQYF
TGTGCCAGCAGCTCGAGGGCCCTTGACAATACGCAGTATTTT
>NA|TRBJ1-5|TRBV2|16|NA
CASSDRWADFNQPQHF
TGTGCCAGCAGTGATAGGTGGGCAGACTTTAATCAGCCCCAGCATTTT
>NA|TRBJ1-6|TRBV4-1|13|NA
CASRLDSNSPLHF
TGCGCCAGCAGACTAGACAGTAATTCACCCCTCCACTTT
>NA|TRBJ2-5|TRBV18|16|NA
CASSPSGPSLRETQYF
TGTGCCAGCTCACCATCGGGTCCCTCATTGCGAGAGACCCAGTACTTC
>NA|TRBJ2-2|TRBV5-4|17|NA
CASSLAGGTPNTGELFF
TGTGCCAGCAGCTTGGCTGGTGGGACTCCGAACACCGGGGAGCTGTTTTTT
>NA|TRBJ2-7|TRBV7-2|16|NA
CASSLAGAQGIYEQYF
TGTGCCAGCAGCTTAGCAGGGGCGCAGGGGATCTACGAGCAGTACTTC
>once|TRBJ2-7|TRBV6-5|13|NA
CASSLRESYEQYF
TGTGCCAGCAGTCTCAGGGAGTCCTACGAGCAGTACTTC
>NA|TRBJ1-4|TRBV6-5|11|NA
CASSDSGRLFF
TGTGCCAGCAGTGATTCGGGGCGTCTGTTTTTT
>NA|TRBJ2-5|TRBV6-1|14|NA
CASSEGGTRISQYF
TGTGCCAGCAGTGAGGGCGGGACGCGGATATCCCAGTACTTC
>NA|TRBJ2-7|TRBV9|14|TRBD2
CASSVSGAGYEQYF
TGTGCCAGCAGCGTCAGCGGGGCCGGCTACGAGCAGTACTTC
>NA|TRBJ2-4|TRBV5-1|15|NA
CASSVSLLAKNIQYF
TGCGCCAGCAGCGTAAGCCTGTTAGCCAAAAACATTCAGTACTTC
>NA|TRBJ2-2|TRBV6-5|15|TRBD1
CASSWDRANTGELFF
TGTGCCAGCAGTTGGGACAGGGCGAACACCGGGGAGCTGTTTTTT
>NA|TRBJ2-7|TRBV14|16|NA
CASSLVGALGYYEQYF
TGTGCCAGCAGCCTCGTGGGGGCCCTGGGATACTACGAGCAGTACTTC
>NA|TRBJ2-1|TRBV5-1|16|NA
CASSLDGGARYNEQFF
TGCGCCAGCAGCTTAGACGGGGGCGCCCGATACAATGAGCAGTTCTTC